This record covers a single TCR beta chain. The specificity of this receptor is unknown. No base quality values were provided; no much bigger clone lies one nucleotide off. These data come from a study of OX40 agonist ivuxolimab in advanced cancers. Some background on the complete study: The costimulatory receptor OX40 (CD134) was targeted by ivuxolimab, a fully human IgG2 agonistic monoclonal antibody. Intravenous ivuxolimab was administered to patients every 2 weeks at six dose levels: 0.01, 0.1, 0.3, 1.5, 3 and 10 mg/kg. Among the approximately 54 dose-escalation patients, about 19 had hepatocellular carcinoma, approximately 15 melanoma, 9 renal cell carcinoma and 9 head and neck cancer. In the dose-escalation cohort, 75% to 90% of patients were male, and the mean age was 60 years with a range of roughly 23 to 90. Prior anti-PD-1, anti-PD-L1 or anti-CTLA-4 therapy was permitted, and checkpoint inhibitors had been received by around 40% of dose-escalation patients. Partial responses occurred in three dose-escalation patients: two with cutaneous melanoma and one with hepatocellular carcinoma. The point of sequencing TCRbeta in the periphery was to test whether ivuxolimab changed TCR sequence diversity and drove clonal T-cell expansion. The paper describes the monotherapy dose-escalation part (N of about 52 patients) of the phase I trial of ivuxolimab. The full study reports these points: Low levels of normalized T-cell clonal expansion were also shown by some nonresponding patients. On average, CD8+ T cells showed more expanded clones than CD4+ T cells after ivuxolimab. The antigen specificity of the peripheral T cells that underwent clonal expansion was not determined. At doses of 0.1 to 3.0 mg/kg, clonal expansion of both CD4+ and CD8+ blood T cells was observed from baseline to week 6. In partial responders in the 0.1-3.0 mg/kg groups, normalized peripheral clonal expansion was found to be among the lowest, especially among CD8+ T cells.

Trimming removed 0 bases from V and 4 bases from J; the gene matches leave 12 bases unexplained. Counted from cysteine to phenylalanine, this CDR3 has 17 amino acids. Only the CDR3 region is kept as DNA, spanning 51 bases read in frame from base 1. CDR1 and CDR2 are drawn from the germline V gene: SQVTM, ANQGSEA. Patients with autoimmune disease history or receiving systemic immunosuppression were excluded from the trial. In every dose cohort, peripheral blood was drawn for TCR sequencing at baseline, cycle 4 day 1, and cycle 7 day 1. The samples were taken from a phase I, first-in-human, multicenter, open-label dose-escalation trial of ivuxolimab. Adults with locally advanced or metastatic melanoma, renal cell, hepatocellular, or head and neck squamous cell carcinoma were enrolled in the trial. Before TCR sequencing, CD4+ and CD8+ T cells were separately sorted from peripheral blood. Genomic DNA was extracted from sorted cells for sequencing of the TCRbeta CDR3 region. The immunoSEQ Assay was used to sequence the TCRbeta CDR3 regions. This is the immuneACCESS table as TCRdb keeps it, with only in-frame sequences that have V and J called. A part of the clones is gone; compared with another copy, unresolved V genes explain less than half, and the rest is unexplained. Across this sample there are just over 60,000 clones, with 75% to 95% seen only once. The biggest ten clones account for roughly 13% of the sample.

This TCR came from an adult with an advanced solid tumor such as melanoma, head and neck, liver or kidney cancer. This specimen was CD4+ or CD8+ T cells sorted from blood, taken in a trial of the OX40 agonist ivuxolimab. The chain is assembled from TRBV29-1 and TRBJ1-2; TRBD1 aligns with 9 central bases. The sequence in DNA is TGCAGCGTTGAAGAACCTGACCGGGACAGGGCCCCCTATGGCTACACCTTC. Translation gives CSVEEPDRDRAPYGYTF.